The present T cell receptor (beta chain) was sequenced within a study of T cells after yellow fever vaccination. There are 15 residues in the CDR3. The germline gives CDR1 MNHEY, CDR2 SVGEGT. V dropped 7 bases and J dropped 5; count of bases not matched to a gene: 5. On this clonotype: Its specificity is unknown.

One entry per CDR3 protein, called by TCRdb with MiXCR from the 5' RACE reads. The sample has 360,000 or so distinct CDR3 sequences, 9.5% to 13% seen once. Study-level findings and limits: Reappearance after the booster was seen for most primary-vaccination clones, at 95% to 97% CD4 and 85% to 90% CD8.

The chain uses TRBV6-2 or TRBV6-3 and TRBJ2-2; 12 bases line up with TRBD2. The material was PBMCs, obtained on the day of the first yellow fever vaccination. The sequence was obtained from a man aged 18-30 years who received the YFV17D yellow fever vaccine. In nucleotides, the CDR3 is TGTGCCAGCACTAGCGGGGGGGCCGATACCGGGGAGCTGTTTTTT. This translates into CASTSGGADTGELFF.